Listed below are T cell receptor beta chains from one sample, sequenced in a study of blood T cell repertoires in COVID-19. TCRdb's copy holds only in-frame clones and misses some; the assay was immunoSEQ multiplex PCR. The sample contains hundreds of thousands of clones, around 86% of which appear only once. The sequenced material came from PBMCs or T cells enriched from blood (not recorded which). These receptors all come from a woman in her thirties or forties with acute COVID-19. CDR3s include the opening cysteine and the closing phenylalanine or tryptophan. The order of the fields is V gene, D gene, J gene, CDR3 protein. A D gene is named only where the DNA matches it firmly.

V: TRBV3-1/TRBV3-2; D: NA; J: TRBJ1-5; CDR3: CASSQDGGNQPQHF
V: TRBV20-1; D: TRBD1; J: TRBJ1-5; CDR3: CSASALQGAIGNQPQHF
V: TRBV11-2; D: NA; J: TRBJ2-1; CDR3: CASSRVGYNEQFF
V: TRBV7-7; D: TRBD2; J: TRBJ2-5; CDR3: CASSFGTQGGSYQETQYF
V: TRBV3-1/TRBV3-2; D: NA; J: TRBJ2-1; CDR3: CASSQNGGISYNEQFF
V: TRBV19; D: TRBD1; J: TRBJ2-1; CDR3: CASSRRQGLDEQFF
V: TRBV28; D: TRBD2; J: TRBJ2-1; CDR3: CASSGTSAYNEQFF
V: TRBV19; D: TRBD1; J: TRBJ1-3; CDR3: CASSIADRYSGNTIYF
V: TRBV29-1; D: TRBD2; J: TRBJ2-7; CDR3: CSVNTSGRDEQYF
V: TRBV12-5; D: NA; J: TRBJ2-5; CDR3: CASGLGAGETQYF
V: TRBV4-2; D: TRBD2; J: TRBJ2-3; CDR3: CASSQERGEGLTDTQYF
V: TRBV12-3/TRBV12-4; D: TRBD2; J: TRBJ2-7; CDR3: CASSFRDYYEQYF
V: TRBV7-3; D: TRBD2; J: TRBJ2-7; CDR3: CASSEGLAGPSYEQYF
V: TRBV30; D: NA; J: TRBJ1-2; CDR3: CAWRLTGILGGYTF
V: TRBV5-1; D: TRBD2; J: TRBJ2-6; CDR3: CASSSRPSSGLSSGANVLTF
V: TRBV19; D: TRBD1; J: TRBJ1-5; CDR3: CASINSRQGAVQPQHF
V: TRBV3-1/TRBV3-2; D: NA; J: TRBJ2-4; CDR3: CASSGQMLAKNIQYF
V: TRBV29-1; D: TRBD2; J: TRBJ2-3; CDR3: CSALSGSGTDTQYF
V: TRBV28; D: NA; J: TRBJ1-1; CDR3: CASTNVQNTEAFF
V: TRBV5-1; D: TRBD2; J: TRBJ2-1; CDR3: CASSLGGLASGEQFF
V: TRBV28; D: NA; J: TRBJ1-2; CDR3: CASTQTELYGYTF
V: TRBV16; D: NA; J: TRBJ2-2; CDR3: CASSQVGGANTGELFF
V: TRBV9; D: NA; J: TRBJ2-1; CDR3: CASSPTTPSYNEQFF
V: TRBV7-2; D: NA; J: TRBJ1-1; CDR3: CASSLNMEDTEAFF
V: TRBV27; D: NA; J: TRBJ2-7; CDR3: CASSLKGHSYEQYF
V: TRBV28; D: TRBD1; J: TRBJ2-7; CDR3: CASSTGTGRNEQYF
V: TRBV5-5; D: NA; J: TRBJ2-7; CDR3: CASSLVTGYYEQYF
V: TRBV28; D: TRBD2; J: TRBJ2-4; CDR3: CASSPSSTSGRFQYF
V: TRBV11-2; D: NA; J: TRBJ2-5; CDR3: CASSLDQWVAEPQETQYF
V: TRBV28; D: TRBD2; J: TRBJ2-1; CDR3: CASRNSDSGSSRNEQFF
V: TRBV7-8; D: NA; J: TRBJ2-7; CDR3: CASSIGLAQREQYF
V: TRBV11-2; D: TRBD2; J: TRBJ2-7; CDR3: CASTLPGGYEQYF
V: TRBV7-9; D: NA; J: TRBJ1-3; CDR3: CASSPTGVSGNTIYF
V: TRBV28; D: TRBD1; J: TRBJ1-2; CDR3: CASSPKPTWTGTGVAYGYTF
V: TRBV19; D: NA; J: TRBJ1-1; CDR3: CASKDSRLNTEAFF
V: TRBV3-1/TRBV3-2; D: NA; J: TRBJ1-5; CDR3: CASSQLGNQPQHF
V: TRBV11-2; D: TRBD2; J: TRBJ2-2; CDR3: CASRPGITSGSLGTGELFF
V: TRBV9; D: TRBD2; J: TRBJ2-1; CDR3: CASSEGTSVSSYNEQFF
V: TRBV4-2; D: TRBD2; J: TRBJ2-5; CDR3: CASSQGRAGGVQETQYF
V: TRBV6-1; D: NA; J: TRBJ1-5; CDR3: CASSERPGHSNQPQHF
V: TRBV19; D: TRBD2; J: TRBJ2-3; CDR3: CASSPGASGRRIDTQYF
V: TRBV5-1; D: TRBD2; J: TRBJ2-1; CDR3: CASSFVTSGINEQFF
V: TRBV28; D: NA; J: TRBJ1-5; CDR3: CASSLSGGSNQPQHF
V: TRBV6-5; D: NA; J: TRBJ1-2; CDR3: CASRTGELGYTF
V: TRBV19; D: TRBD2; J: TRBJ2-7; CDR3: CASSAQLASTAYEQYF
V: TRBV27; D: NA; J: TRBJ2-7; CDR3: CASSLSGGQEQYF
V: TRBV7-6; D: NA; J: TRBJ2-3; CDR3: CASSRQALSTDTQYF
V: TRBV27; D: NA; J: TRBJ2-4; CDR3: CASSPSLLAGAKNIQYF
V: TRBV29-1; D: TRBD2; J: TRBJ2-7; CDR3: CSVLGLAGDYEQYF
V: TRBV28; D: NA; J: TRBJ1-2; CDR3: CASSLTRTEGYTF
V: TRBV6-5; D: NA; J: TRBJ1-2; CDR3: CASEPGFYGYTF
V: TRBV4-1; D: TRBD1; J: TRBJ1-3; CDR3: CASSQGTGTGNTIYF
V: TRBV28; D: NA; J: TRBJ1-3; CDR3: CASSSSRGTIYF
V: TRBV28; D: NA; J: TRBJ2-7; CDR3: CASSLSSTYEQYF
V: TRBV7-2; D: NA; J: TRBJ1-5; CDR3: CASSLGDTNQPQHF
V: TRBV7-2; D: NA; J: TRBJ1-1; CDR3: CASRPLRGTEAFF
V: TRBV7-2; D: TRBD1; J: TRBJ2-5; CDR3: CASSLDVTGVQETQYF
V: TRBV29-1; D: NA; J: TRBJ1-6; CDR3: CSVGAGDNSPLHF
V: TRBV3-1/TRBV3-2; D: TRBD1; J: TRBJ2-5; CDR3: CASSQDHRGQETQYF
V: TRBV28; D: TRBD2; J: TRBJ2-5; CDR3: CASSRTGRGGTQYF